The 4 T cell receptor beta chains given below trace back to one sample, sequenced in a study of blood T cell repertoires in COVID-19. Sequenced by immunoSEQ multiplex PCR; TCRdb stores in-frame clones only, minus some. Here the sample spans 120,000 to 150,000 clones, 70% to 90% being singletons. Sequenced material: peripheral blood. These receptor sequences come from a human donor with acute or convalescent COVID-19. The donor label of this sample is uncertain.

This chain connects TRBV10-3 to TRBJ1-1; 9 bases are a match to TRBD1. CDR3 size: 13 residues. V lost 6 bases and J lost 3; bases outside the gene matches: 2. Germline V CDR1 and CDR2: ENHRY, SYGVKD. The chain's CDR3 is CAISDRGDTEAFF. The CDR3, as DNA: TGTGCCATCAGCGACAGGGGGGACACTGAAGCTTTCTTT.

The rearrangement joins TRBV28 to TRBJ2-7, with a weak D call TRBD2 (6 bases). The germline V gene has CDR1 MDHEN and CDR2 SYDVKM. CDR3 length: 14 residues. V lost 8 bases and J lost 2, with 16 bases in between. The CDR3 region has the DNA TGTGCCAGCCGCCGTGAGGGACTTACCTACGAGCAGTACGTC. This codes for CASRREGLTYEQYV.

The chain carries TRBV6-5 and TRBJ2-5, with D possibly being TRBD2 (6 bases). Germline V gene data show CDR1 as MNHEY and CDR2 as SVGAGI. The germline V and J ends were trimmed by 2 bases and 3 bases, with 7 bases remaining between them. The CDR3 runs 13 residues. CDR3 residues: CASSYGGEETQYF. CDR3 bases: TGTGCCAGCAGTTACGGAGGGGAAGAGACCCAGTACTTC.

This chain joins TRBV7-6 and TRBJ2-1; 11 bases agree with TRBD2. CDR3 length: 15 residues. Losses at the gene ends were 5 bases for V and 3 bases for J; bases not matched to a gene: 3. CDR1 is SGHVS, CDR2 FNYEAQ, per germline. The CDR3 region has the DNA TGTGCCAGCAGCACCCTAGCGGGGGGCTACAATGAGCAGTTCTTC. Its protein is CASSTLAGGYNEQFF.